This T cell receptor (beta chain) was obtained from a study of blood T cell repertoires in COVID-19. About the study: Samples came from the United States, Italy and Spain, spanning acute and convalescent COVID-19. T cells, B-cell-depleted T cells, or PBMCs supplied cDNA or gDNA.

Authors' analysis steps: Cell counts per sample came from amplifying reference gene primers. Data came from immunoSEQ multiplex PCR; TCRdb stores just in-frame clones and leaves some out. That table is the source of V, J and clone size, and D and trimming were worked out from the DNA. The sample yields roughly 260,000 clones, less than 90% seen once. The CDR3 runs 13 residues. V gave up 7 bases and J gave up 3 bases, with 13 bases separating them. The V gene's germline CDR1 is SNHLY and CDR2 FYNNEI. Sequenced: peripheral blood. The chain has TRBV2 and TRBJ2-7; a possible D gene is TRBD2 (6 bases). This receptor was taken from a man aged 55-75 years who had recovered from COVID-19. Written as DNA, the CDR3 is TGTGCCAGCAATACAAACGGGGGCTACGAGCAGTACTTC. Translated, it gives CASNTNGGYEQYF.